These 28 T cell receptor beta chains originate from one sample sequenced in a study of memory CD4+ T cells and cytomegalovirus serostatus. Single viable CD3+CD4+CD8-CD45RO+ cells were sorted as the memory CD4+ T cells. The data were produced by immunoSEQ multiplex PCR, yet TCRdb's version contains in-frame clones alone and is incomplete. Of some 57,000 clones in the sample, approximately 80% were seen once. The sample comprised memory CD4+ T cells from blood. All receptors derive from an adult in good health and CMV-seronegative.

The chain carries TRBV28 and TRBJ1-5; D is unresolved. Germline assignment: CDR1 MDHEN and CDR2 SYDVKM. V shed 2 bases and J shed 6 bases, with 2 bases lying between them. CDR3 length equals 11 residues. The CDR3 is CASSLGQPQHF. In DNA form, the CDR3 reads TGTGCCAGCAGTTTAGGTCAGCCCCAGCATTTT.

The CDR3 loop is CASSGWTGGNEKLFF. The DNA of the CDR3 is TGTGCCAGCAGTGGTTGGACAGGGGGTAATGAAAAACTGTTTTTT. The rearrangement joins TRBV6-1 to TRBJ1-4; 10 nucleotides match TRBD1. Germline assignment: CDR1 MNHNS and CDR2 SASEGT. The ends lost 4 bases at V and 4 bases at J; junction bases unmatched: 3. CDR3 length equals 15 residues.

The chain links TRBV10-3 to TRBJ2-2; D is perhaps TRBD2 (6 bases). The V gene lost 10 bases and the J gene lost 7 bases, with 13 bases spanning the gap. The germline CDR1 and CDR2 sequences are ENHRY and SYGVKD. The CDR3 covers 12 residues. This CDR3 reads CATRFGSGELFF. In nucleotides, the CDR3 is TGTGCCACCCGCTTCGGGAGCGGGGAGCTGTTTTTT.

The rearrangement joins TRBV28 to TRBJ1-2; D ambiguous. Trimming removed 8 bases from V and 0 bases from J, with 13 bases in between. CDR1 MDHEN and CDR2 SYDVKM come from the germline V gene. CDR3 length equals 14 residues. In DNA form, the CDR3 reads TGTGCCAGCCTTTTTAGGGATTCTAACTATGGCTACACCTTC. The encoded protein is CASLFRDSNYGYTF.

This clone was seen only a few times. The chain uses TRBV4-1 and TRBJ2-7; the D is unclear. The germline V gene has CDR1 MGHRA and CDR2 YSYEKL. The V gene lost 4 bases and the J gene lost 1 base, with 26 bases spanning the gap. The CDR3 consists of 19 residues. The chain's CDR3 is CASSRDGRLGRSISYEQYF. CDR3 in DNA: TGCGCCAGCAGCCGAGATGGGCGACTCGGCAGATCAATTTCCTACGAGCAGTACTTC.

This chain joins TRBV11-3 and TRBJ2-1; 7 bases are a match to TRBD2. Germline trimming cut 1 base from V and 4 bases from J; bases unmatched to any gene: 4. Germline V gives CDR1 SGHNT, CDR2 YENEEA. The CDR3 totals 15 residues. CDR3 nucleotide sequence: TGTGCCAGCAGCTTAGGTACTAGCGAATACAATGAGCAGTTCTTC. Its protein is CASSLGTSEYNEQFF.

This clone was found a few times. The genes are TRBV4-1 and TRBJ2-1, with 16 bases matching TRBD2. The CDR3 spans 17 residues. Trimming cost V 4 bases and J 6 bases; bases outside gene matches: 6. Germline CDR1 MGHRA, CDR2 YSYEKL. The CDR3 loop is CASSRGLAGGPVNEQFF. Written as DNA, the CDR3 is TGCGCCAGCAGCCGGGGACTAGCGGGGGGGCCGGTCAATGAGCAGTTCTTC.

This clone was recorded only once. V and J are TRBV5-1 and TRBJ2-7; the match to TRBD1 covers 10 bases. CDR1 and CDR2 from the germline V gene are SGHRS and YFSETQ. The trim removed 0 bases at V and 1 base at J, leaving 4 bases unmatched. This CDR3 is 16 amino acids long. CDR3: CASSLGLDRGSYEQYF. The CDR3 DNA is TGCGCCAGCAGCTTGGGCCTGGACAGGGGGTCCTACGAGCAGTACTTC.

The V gene is TRBV30, the J gene TRBJ2-3; 8 nucleotides match TRBD2. CDR1 and CDR2 (germline): GTSNPN, SVGIG (reference sequence). Trimming took 6 bases from V and 6 from J; bases not matched to a gene: 11. The CDR3 loop spans 14 amino acids. This CDR3 reads CACSGGGRPDTQYF. In nucleotides, the CDR3 is TGTGCCTGCTCGGGTGGCGGGAGGCCCGATACGCAGTATTTT.

The chain recombines TRBV5-1 with TRBJ2-7; 7 bases fit TRBD2. CDR1 is SGHRS and CDR2 is YFSETQ in the germline V gene. Trimming cost V 0 bases and J 6 bases; bases outside gene matches: 15. The CDR3 consists of 17 residues. CDR3 loop: CASSLAPPPAGDGEQYF. For the CDR3, the DNA is TGCGCCAGCAGCTTGGCCCCGCCTCCGGCGGGAGATGGCGAGCAGTACTTC.

V is TRBV15 and J is TRBJ2-3, with D perhaps TRBD2 (8 bases). Trimming pared 3 bases from V and 2 bases from J, leaving 15 bases between. The CDR3 consists of 16 residues. Germline V gene data show CDR1 as LNHNV and CDR2 as YYDKDF (reference sequence). DNA of the CDR3: TGTGCCACCAGCAGGACAGGGCGGGGGGTCACAGATACGCAGTATTTT. Translating it yields CATSRTGRGVTDTQYF.

V usage is TRBV18 and J usage is TRBJ2-3, with D uncertain. The CDR3 extends over 13 amino acids. Per the germline V gene, CDR1 is KGHSH and CDR2 is LQKENI. V gave up 5 bases and J gave up 4 bases, with 10 bases separating them. CDR3 DNA sequence: TGTGCCAGCTCAACTACCGCCGCAGATACGCAGTATTTT. This gives the protein CASSTTAADTQYF.

This rearrangement joins TRBV5-6 to TRBJ2-5, with 10 bases fitting TRBD2. Germline assignment: CDR1 SGHDT and CDR2 YYEEEE. This CDR3 comprises 16 residues. The V segment lost 0 bases and the J segment 6 bases; nucleotides outside the gene matches: 8. The CDR3 region is CASSLVSSGGGKTQYF. For the CDR3, the DNA is TGTGCCAGCAGCTTGGTGTCTAGCGGGGGCGGGAAGACCCAGTACTTC.

V is TRBV28 and J is TRBJ1-3; no clear D. CDR3 length: 13 amino acids. Germline loops: CDR1 MDHEN, CDR2 SYDVKM. V was trimmed by 6 bases and J by 7 bases, leaving 13 bases between them. CDR3 nucleotides: TGTGCCAGCAGGGATACCACGAAGAACACCATATATTTT. It encodes CASRDTTKNTIYF.

In this sample, this clone turned up a few times. J is TRBJ2-3 and V is TRBV7-3, with D unresolved. Trimming cost V 1 base and J 0 bases, with 8 bases left between them. The CDR3 runs 15 residues. CDR1 and CDR2 (germline): SGHTA, FQGTGA. The CDR3 DNA reads as TGTGCCAGCAGCTTAAATCGAGACAGCACAGATACGCAGTATTTT. Its translation: CASSLNRDSTDTQYF.

This clone showed up just once. The chain is built from TRBV9 and TRBJ1-1; TRBD1 matches at 8 bases. The CDR3 loop spans 16 amino acids. CDR1 is SGDLS, CDR2 YYNGEE, per germline. V gave up 6 bases and J gave up 5 bases; unmatched junction bases: 15. The CDR3, as DNA: TGTGCCAGCACAAAGGACAGGGTTGGGACGAGGACTGAAGCTTTCTTT. It yields the protein CASTKDRVGTRTEAFF. Filled out from reference TRBV9 and TRBJ1-1, the complete variable domain reads DSGVTQTPKHLITATGQRVTLRCSPRSGDLSVYWYQQSLDQGLQFLIQYYNGEERAKGNILERFSAQQFPDLHSELNLSSLELGDSALYFCASTKDRVGTRTEAFFGQGTRLTVV.

V is TRBV18 and J is TRBJ2-1; D perhaps matches TRBD2 (5 bases). CDR1 and CDR2 from the germline V gene are KGHSH and LQKENI. The V gene lost 3 bases and the J gene lost 5 bases, with 11 bases spanning the gap. This CDR3 region has 14 residues. The chain's CDR3 is CASSPLAGNNEQFF. In nucleotides, the CDR3 is TGTGCCAGCTCACCCCTCGCCGGGAACAATGAGCAGTTCTTC.

The gene calls are TRBV28 and TRBJ2-3, with 10 positions matching TRBD2. CDR1 and CDR2 from the germline V gene are MDHEN and SYDVKM. The CDR3 is 16 amino acids. The junction had 9 bases not matched to a gene; V was cut back by 6 bases and J by 3 bases. CDR3 nucleotides: TGTGCCAGCAGGATGTCTAGCGGGAGCTTTACAGATACGCAGTATTTT. Amino acids: CASRMSSGSFTDTQYF. The full variable domain, rest sourced from reference TRBV28 and TRBJ2-3, is DVKVTQSSRYLVKRTGEKVFLECVQDMDHENMFWYRQDPGLGLRLIYFSYDVKMKEKGDIPEGYSVSREKKERFSLILESASTNQTSMYLCASRMSSGSFTDTQYFGPGTRLTVL.

This chain links TRBV5-1 with TRBJ2-5; D call uncertain. V was cut by 4 bases and J by 2 bases, with 12 bases left in between. Germline lookup yields CDR1 SGHRS and CDR2 YFSETQ. The CDR3 is 14 amino acids. The CDR3 bases are TGCGCCAGCAGCCCCCACTGGCGGCAAGAGACCCAGTACTTC. Protein product: CASSPHWRQETQYF.

The chain couples TRBV4-1 to TRBJ2-3; TRBD1 matches 7 bases. This CDR3 is 18 amino acids long. The germline V gene has CDR1 MGHRA and CDR2 YSYEKL. The trim removed 2 bases at V and 4 bases at J, leaving 15 bases unmatched. The CDR3: CASSQRDTRQGSADTQYF. DNA of the CDR3: TGCGCCAGCAGCCAACGCGATACCCGACAGGGAAGCGCAGATACGCAGTATTTT.

The rearrangement links TRBV11-1 to TRBJ1-1, with D possibly being TRBD1 (5 bases). V lost 1 base and J 8 bases, leaving 14 bases between the germline ends. Germline CDR1 and CDR2: SGHAT and FQDESV (reference sequence). The CDR3 contains 14 residues. CDR3 nucleotides: TGTGCCAGCAGCTTAGTTCGGCAGACAGTCGAAGCTTTCTTT. Translating it yields CASSLVRQTVEAFF.

The CDR3 is CASRTSVSSGANVLTF. The CDR3 bases are TGTGCCAGCCGGACTAGCGTTAGCTCTGGGGCCAACGTCCTGACTTTC. This chain links TRBV28 with TRBJ2-6; 9 nucleotides align to TRBD2. Germline CDR1 MDHEN, CDR2 SYDVKM. The J segment lost 0 bases and the V segment lost 8 bases, leaving 5 bases of the junction unmatched. This CDR3 has 16 residues.

This clone was picked up one time. The rearrangement links TRBV6-1 to TRBJ2-5, with a weak D call TRBD1 (5 bases). V was shortened by 5 bases and J by 2 bases, with 9 bases between the two germline ends. Per germline, CDR1 MNHNS and CDR2 SASEGT. The length of the CDR3 is 13 residues. CDR3 protein: CASSRQWQETQYF. The CDR3 DNA reads as TGTGCCAGCAGTCGACAGTGGCAAGAGACCCAGTACTTC.

The CDR3 bases are TGTGCCAGTTCGGACCTCTCAAGAGAGACCCAGTACTTC. Its translation is CASSDLSRETQYF. V gene TRBV19 combines with J gene TRBJ2-5; D unclear. The CDR3 spans 13 residues. Trimming removed 8 bases from V and 4 bases from J, with 14 bases in between. CDR1 is LNHDA, CDR2 SQIVND, per germline (reference sequence).

The chain carries TRBV5-1 and TRBJ2-5; D not resolved. CDR1 is SGHRS and CDR2 is YFSETQ in the germline V gene. Trimming pared 5 bases from V and 5 bases from J, leaving 22 bases between. The CDR3 has 16 residues. The DNA of the CDR3 is TGCGCCAGCAGTCCCAACCAGGCTAATCTAGGGGAGACCCAGTACTTC. It is translated as CASSPNQANLGETQYF.

Only one count was recorded for this clone. The V call is TRBV15, the J call TRBJ2-5, with D maybe TRBD2 (6 bases). Germline CDR1 reads LNHNV; CDR2 reads YYDKDF (reference sequence). The V and J ends lost 5 bases and 3 bases respectively, with 13 bases between them. The CDR3 totals 14 residues. DNA of the CDR3: TGTGCCACCAGCGCCGGAGGGTTCGAAGAGACCCAGTACTTC. It specifies CATSAGGFEETQYF.

This sequence joins TRBV7-6 and TRBJ2-7; TRBD1 matches 8 bases. Germline V gene data show CDR1 as SGHVS and CDR2 as FNYEAQ. This CDR3 has 14 residues. The J segment lost 0 bases and the V segment lost 5 bases, leaving 3 bases of the junction unmatched. The CDR3 nucleotides read TGTGCCAGCAGCCCGGACAGGGTCTCCTACGAGCAGTACTTC. Its translation is CASSPDRVSYEQYF.

V gene TRBV19 combines with J gene TRBJ2-2, with D tentatively TRBD1 (6 bases). Germline V gene data show CDR1 as LNHDA and CDR2 as SQIVND (reference sequence). Trimming left V 5 bases short and J 0 bases short, with 10 bases between. The CDR3 runs to 15 residues. CDR3 sequence (DNA): TGTGCCAGTAGTCAGGCAGGGGCGAACACCGGGGAGCTGTTTTTT. Protein sequence: CASSQAGANTGELFF.